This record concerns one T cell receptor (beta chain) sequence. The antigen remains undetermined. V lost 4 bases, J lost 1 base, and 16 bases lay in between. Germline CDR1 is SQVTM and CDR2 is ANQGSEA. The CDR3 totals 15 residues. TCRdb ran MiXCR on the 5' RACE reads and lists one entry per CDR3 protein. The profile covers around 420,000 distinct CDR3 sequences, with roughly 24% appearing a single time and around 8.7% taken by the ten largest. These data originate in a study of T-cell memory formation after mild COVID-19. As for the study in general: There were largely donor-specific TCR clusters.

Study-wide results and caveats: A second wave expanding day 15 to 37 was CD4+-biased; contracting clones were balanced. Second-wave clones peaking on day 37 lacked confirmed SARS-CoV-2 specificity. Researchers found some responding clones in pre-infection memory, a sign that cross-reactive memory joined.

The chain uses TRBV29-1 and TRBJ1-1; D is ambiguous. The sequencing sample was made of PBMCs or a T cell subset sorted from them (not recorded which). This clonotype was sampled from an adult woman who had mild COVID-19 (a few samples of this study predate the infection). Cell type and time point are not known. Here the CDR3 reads CSVVGVTTGNTEAFF. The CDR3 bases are TGCAGCGTTGTTGGAGTCACAACGGGGAACACTGAAGCTTTCTTT.